Listed here is a single T cell receptor beta chain. Its cognate antigen is unknown. This sample is part of a study of graft-versus-host responses after intestinal transplantation. The wider study: All recipients were given anti-thymocyte globulin induction, and tacrolimus and steroids were then administered for about three years.

Data came from immunoSEQ multiplex PCR; TCRdb stores just in-frame clones and leaves some out. The sample holds 20,000 to 30,000 clones, 82% seen once. Whole-study findings and limits: Recipient marrow harbored GvH clones, some of which surfaced first in ileum or blood.

In germline, CDR1 is MGHRA, CDR2 YSYEKL. V lost 0 bases and J 4 bases, leaving 16 bases between the germline ends. This CDR3 contains 18 residues. Sequencing used unstimulated CD4+ T cells sorted from spleen or lymph node cells, obtained before intestinal transplant. The source is a human donor who received an intestinal transplant. The chain employs TRBV4-1 and TRBJ1-6, with D hard to call. CDR3 protein: CASSQDPSLKLYNSPLHF. As DNA, the CDR3 is TGCGCCAGCAGCCAAGATCCTTCCCTAAAACTATATAATTCACCCCTCCACTTT.